This passage covers 21 T cell receptor beta chains from one sample sequenced in a study of shared clonotypes between healthy human individuals. This table comes from immunoSEQ multiplex PCR, and its TCRdb copy is limited to in-frame clones, with some not included. The sample has approximately 980,000 clones, around three quarters seen once. Sample: memory CD4+ T cells sorted from blood. Subset indicated: CD45RA-negative fraction. Receptors were obtained from a man aged 18 to 30 in good health.

The chain has TRBV28 and TRBJ1-5; D is unclear. There are 15 residues in the CDR3. Germline V gene lookup returns CDR1 MDHEN and CDR2 SYDVKM. V shed 7 bases and J shed 2 bases, with 15 bases lying between them. CDR3 DNA sequence: TGTGCCAGCAACTTTTGGGGTGCTGGCAATCAGCCCCAGCATTTT. This sequence encodes CASNFWGAGNQPQHF.

The chain links TRBV6-6 to TRBJ1-2; 8 bases are a match to TRBD1. V gave up 7 bases and J gave up 6 bases; unmatched junction bases: 7. This CDR3 is built from 13 residues. Germline V gene lookup returns CDR1 MNHNY and CDR2 SVGAGI (reference sequence). The CDR3 loop is CASTDRGDDGYTF. In nucleotides, the CDR3 is TGTGCCAGCACCGACAGGGGAGACGATGGCTACACCTTC.

This chain links TRBV28 with TRBJ2-7, with TRBD1 matching over 10 bases. Unmatched junction bases numbered 7, after V lost 4 bases and J lost 1 base. CDR1 is MDHEN, CDR2 SYDVKM, per germline. This CDR3 has 16 amino acids. The CDR3: CASSSPGQGRSYEQYF. As DNA, the CDR3 is TGTGCCAGCAGTTCTCCGGGACAGGGGAGGTCCTACGAGCAGTACTTC.

The chain is built from TRBV18 and TRBJ2-2; TRBD1 might be the D (6 bases). The CDR3 covers 15 residues. V gave up 1 base and J gave up 6 bases, with 12 bases separating them. Germline lookup yields CDR1 KGHSH and CDR2 LQKENI. The chain's CDR3 is CASSPQLTGSGELFF. CDR3 in DNA: TGTGCCAGCTCACCACAGTTAACAGGGTCCGGGGAGCTGTTTTTT.

The table lists this clone with a few counts. The V and J genes are TRBV28 and TRBJ1-2, with D perhaps TRBD1 (5 bases). V shed 3 bases and J shed 4 bases, with 9 bases lying between them. The germline gives CDR1 MDHEN, CDR2 SYDVKM. This CDR3 comprises 13 residues. DNA of the CDR3: TGTGCCAGCAGTTTTGGGGGATCCTATGGCTACACCTTC. This codes for CASSFGGSYGYTF.

The genes are TRBV5-3 and TRBJ1-1; D is unclear. TRBV5-3 is an open reading frame, and its role is uncertain. The CDR3 contains 11 residues. Trimming stripped 4 bases from V and 2 bases from J, with 3 bases between. The CDR3 is CARSPNTEAFF. The CDR3, as DNA: TGTGCCAGAAGCCCTAACACTGAAGCTTTCTTT.

The rearrangement links TRBV4-3 to TRBJ1-5, with D possibly being TRBD1 (5 bases). Trimming took 0 bases from V and 7 from J, leaving 16 bases between them. CDR1 and CDR2 (germline): LGHNA, YSLEER. The CDR3 extends over 16 amino acids. The CDR3: CASSQEAGRLEQPQHF. Written as DNA, the CDR3 is TGCGCCAGCAGCCAAGAGGCGGGGCGCTTGGAACAGCCCCAGCATTTT.

V is TRBV5-4 and J is TRBJ1-1; D remains ambiguous. The CDR3 covers 11 residues. CDR1 SGHNT and CDR2 YYREEE come from the germline V gene (reference sequence). Between the trimmed V and J ends, which lost 4 bases and 6 bases, there was a span of 7 bases. CDR3 protein: CASSTDSEAFF. The CDR3 DNA follows: TGTGCCAGCAGCACGGACTCTGAAGCTTTCTTT.

This chain uses TRBV5-4 with TRBJ2-1; 11 nucleotides line up with TRBD1. This CDR3 is built from 15 residues. Per the germline V gene, CDR1 is SGHNT and CDR2 is YYREEE (reference sequence). With 5 bases clipped from V and 1 base from J, the junction kept 2 bases outside the gene matches. The CDR3 sequence: CASSWDRGSYNEQFF. The CDR3 coding sequence is TGTGCCAGCAGTTGGGACAGGGGGTCCTACAATGAGCAGTTCTTC.

The rearrangement links TRBV4-1 to TRBJ2-3, with 8 bases aligning to TRBD2. This CDR3 region has 16 residues. Germline trimming cut 0 bases from V and 4 bases from J; bases unmatched to any gene: 6. Per the germline V gene, CDR1 is MGHRA and CDR2 is YSYEKL. CDR3 DNA sequence: TGCGCCAGCAGCCAAGATGACGGGAGGGCCGCAGATACGCAGTATTTT. It specifies CASSQDDGRAADTQYF.

The genes are TRBV6-1 and TRBJ2-5, with D uncertain. Trimming shortened V by 10 bases and J by 5 bases, and 11 bases separated the two germline ends. Germline V gene data show CDR1 as MNHNS and CDR2 as SASEGT. There are 11 residues in the CDR3. The CDR3: CATRRGETQYF. In nucleotides, the CDR3 is TGTGCCACCAGACGAGGCGAGACCCAGTACTTC.

This chain joins TRBV19 and TRBJ2-2; TRBD2 might be the D (5 bases). CDR1 is LNHDA and CDR2 is SQIVND in the germline V gene (reference sequence). The V end lost 0 bases, the J end lost 6 bases, and 14 bases lay between the germline ends. The CDR3 loop spans 16 amino acids. The CDR3 sequence is CASSIDRGGSPGELFF. CDR3 DNA sequence: TGTGCCAGTAGTATAGATCGGGGTGGATCACCCGGGGAGCTGTTTTTT.

This chain links TRBV15 with TRBJ2-5; D is perhaps TRBD2 (5 bases). CDR1 and CDR2 from the germline V gene are LNHNV and YYDKDF (reference sequence). The CDR3 consists of 14 residues. The V end lost 4 bases, the J end lost 0 bases, and 9 bases lay between the germline ends. The CDR3 is CATSTTIHQETQYF. The CDR3 nucleotides read TGTGCCACCAGCACGACTATTCACCAAGAGACCCAGTACTTC.

This clone has more than one count but fewer than ten. The rearrangement joins TRBV7-3 to TRBJ2-3; TRBD1 matches 7 bases. CDR3 size: 17 residues. The V gene's germline CDR1 is SGHTA and CDR2 FQGTGA. The junction had 8 bases not matched to a gene; V was cut back by 1 base and J by 1 base. The CDR3, as DNA: TGTGCCAGCAGCTTAATGGGGACAGTGCGGGGCACAGATACGCAGTATTTT. Its translation: CASSLMGTVRGTDTQYF.

The chain is built from TRBV5-1 and TRBJ1-6; unclear D gene. Germline-derived CDR1 and CDR2 are SGHRS and YFSETQ. The CDR3 length is 15 residues. Deletions cut 1 base from V and 7 bases from J, with 12 bases between. The CDR3 protein is CASSLLGSLNSPLHF. The CDR3 nucleotides read TGCGCCAGCAGCTTGTTGGGCAGTCTAAATTCACCCCTCCACTTT.

The V and J genes are TRBV2 and TRBJ2-1; D perhaps matches TRBD1 (6 bases). CDR3 length: 15 amino acids. Germline V gene sequence: CDR1 SNHLY, CDR2 FYNNEI. V was shortened by 4 bases and J by 7 bases, with 17 bases between the two germline ends. CDR3 region: CASSVGGGSVNEQFF. CDR3 sequence (DNA): TGTGCCAGCAGTGTAGGGGGTGGGTCTGTAAATGAGCAGTTCTTC.

The rearrangement links TRBV7-2 to TRBJ2-1; perhaps TRBD2 as D (6 bases). The V gene's germline CDR1 is SGHTA and CDR2 FQGNSA. V dropped 1 base and J dropped 0 bases, with 10 bases sitting between them. The CDR3 consists of 16 residues. This CDR3 is CASSLGPAGSYNEQFF. The CDR3, as DNA: TGTGCCAGCAGCTTAGGTCCAGCGGGCTCCTACAATGAGCAGTTCTTC. The full variable domain, completed using reference TRBV7-2 and TRBJ2-1, is GAGVSQSPSNKVTEKGKDVELRCDPISGHTALYWYRQSLGQGLEFLIYFQGNSAPDKSGLPSDRFSAERTGGSVSTLTIQRTQQEDSAVYLCASSLGPAGSYNEQFFGPGTRLTVL.

The chain uses TRBV6-5 and TRBJ1-6; D gene unclear. This CDR3 is built from 14 residues. Trimming cost V 5 bases and J 8 bases, with 13 bases left between them. Per germline, CDR1 MNHEY and CDR2 SVGAGI. The DNA of the CDR3 is TGTGCCAGCAGTCGATCGGGTCAGGATTCACCCCTCCACTTT. The encoded protein is CASSRSGQDSPLHF.

With respect to this clone: This same CDR3 is encoded by further DNA sequences in the sample. The chain combines TRBV12-5 with TRBJ1-6; a possible D gene is TRBD1 (5 bases). The germline gives CDR1 LGHNT, CDR2 FRNRAP. The length of the CDR3 is 13 residues. V was clipped by 3 bases and J by 7 bases, with 7 bases between them. The CDR3 protein is CASGFGGNSPLHF. CDR3 sequence (DNA): TGTGCTAGTGGTTTTGGGGGAAATTCACCCCTCCACTTT.

The chain uses TRBV7-2 and TRBJ2-3; D is unresolved. The V gene lost 10 bases and the J gene lost 3 bases, with 14 bases spanning the gap. This CDR3 has 13 residues. Germline CDR1 reads SGHTA; CDR2 reads FQGNSA. This CDR3 is CANRLTGTDTQYF. The CDR3 coding sequence is TGTGCCAACCGGCTAACCGGAACAGATACGCAGTATTTT.

The chain is built from TRBV9 and TRBJ2-5, with a weak D call TRBD2 (6 bases). The CDR3 extends over 15 amino acids. V was clipped by 0 bases and J by 2 bases, with 11 bases between them. The germline CDR1 and CDR2 sequences are SGDLS and YYNGEE. The CDR3 here is CASSVAGGTQETQYF. As DNA, the CDR3 is TGTGCCAGCAGCGTAGCTGGCGGGACTCAAGAGACCCAGTACTTC.